This T cell receptor beta chain is from a study of OX40 agonist ivuxolimab in advanced cancers. Study-level background: Earlier anti-PD-1, anti-PD-L1 or anti-CTLA-4 therapy was permitted; under 50% had received some.

This clone was seen just once. Its antigen remains unknown. This specimen includes other DNA sequences encoding the same CDR3. The CDR3 has 15 residues. Between the trimmed V and J ends, which lost 5 bases and 3 bases, there was a span of 14 bases. Per the germline V gene, CDR1 is KGHSH and CDR2 is LQKENI. The assay was immunoSEQ multiplex PCR, and TCRdb's table has in-frame clones only and misses some. There are 70,000 to 85,000 clones in the sample; around nine tenths occur only once, and 4% to 5% lies in the top ten. General study findings and limits: Averaging showed that CD8+ T cells had more expanded clones than CD4+ did.

Here the sequenced sample was CD4+ or CD8+ T cells sorted from blood, taken in a trial of the OX40 agonist ivuxolimab. This sequence was found in an adult with an advanced solid tumor such as melanoma, head and neck, liver or kidney cancer. The rearrangement links TRBV18 to TRBJ2-1, with a weak D call TRBD2 (6 bases). The DNA of the CDR3 is TGTGCCAGCTCAACCCAGGGAGGAAGCTACAATGAGCAGTTCTTC. Its protein product is CASSTQGGSYNEQFF.